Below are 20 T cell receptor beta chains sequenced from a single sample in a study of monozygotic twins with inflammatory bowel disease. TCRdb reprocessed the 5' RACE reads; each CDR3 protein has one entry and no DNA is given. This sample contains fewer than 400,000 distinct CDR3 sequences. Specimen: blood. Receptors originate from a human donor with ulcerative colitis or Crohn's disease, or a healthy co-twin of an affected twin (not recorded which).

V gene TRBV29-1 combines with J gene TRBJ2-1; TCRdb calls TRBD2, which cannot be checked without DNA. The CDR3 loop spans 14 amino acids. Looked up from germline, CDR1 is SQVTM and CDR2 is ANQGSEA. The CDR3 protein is CSVVGLRDRNEQFF.

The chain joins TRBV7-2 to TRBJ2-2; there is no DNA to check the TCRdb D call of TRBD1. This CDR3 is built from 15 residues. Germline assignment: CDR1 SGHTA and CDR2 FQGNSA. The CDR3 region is CASSRRQGATGELFF. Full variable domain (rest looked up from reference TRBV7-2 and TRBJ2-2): GAGVSQSPSNKVTEKGKDVELRCDPISGHTALYWYRQSLGQGLEFLIYFQGNSAPDKSGLPSDRFSAERTGGSVSTLTIQRTQQEDSAVYLCASSRRQGATGELFFGEGSRLTVL.

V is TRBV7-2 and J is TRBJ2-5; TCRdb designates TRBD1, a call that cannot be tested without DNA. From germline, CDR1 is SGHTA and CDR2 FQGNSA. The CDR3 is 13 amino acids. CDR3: CASNGQGGETRYF.

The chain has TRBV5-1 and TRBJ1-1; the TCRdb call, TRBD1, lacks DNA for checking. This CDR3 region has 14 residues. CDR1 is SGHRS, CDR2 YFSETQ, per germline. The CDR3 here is CASAAQGLNTEAFF.

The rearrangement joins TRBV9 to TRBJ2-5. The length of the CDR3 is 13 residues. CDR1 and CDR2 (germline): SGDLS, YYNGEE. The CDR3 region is CSSSANLKETQYF.

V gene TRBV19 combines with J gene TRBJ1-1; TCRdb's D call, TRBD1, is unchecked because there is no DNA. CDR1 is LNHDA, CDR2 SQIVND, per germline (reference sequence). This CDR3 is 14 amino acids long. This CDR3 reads CASSIAIGRTEAFF.

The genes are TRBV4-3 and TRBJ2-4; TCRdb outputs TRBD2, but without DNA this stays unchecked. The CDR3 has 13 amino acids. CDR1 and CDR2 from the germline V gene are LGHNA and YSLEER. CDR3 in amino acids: CASSQLAGAVVYF.

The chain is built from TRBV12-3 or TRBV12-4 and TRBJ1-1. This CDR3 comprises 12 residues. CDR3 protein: CASTFSGGEAFF.

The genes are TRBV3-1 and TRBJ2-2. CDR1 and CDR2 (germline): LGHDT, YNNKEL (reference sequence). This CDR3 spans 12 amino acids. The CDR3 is CASGYSTGELFF.

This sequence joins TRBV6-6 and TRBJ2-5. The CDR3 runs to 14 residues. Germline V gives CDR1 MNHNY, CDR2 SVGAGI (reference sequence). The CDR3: CASSNPATQETQYF.

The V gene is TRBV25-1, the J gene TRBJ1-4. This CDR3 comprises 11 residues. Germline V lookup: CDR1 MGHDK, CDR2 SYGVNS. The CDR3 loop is CASRINEKLFF.

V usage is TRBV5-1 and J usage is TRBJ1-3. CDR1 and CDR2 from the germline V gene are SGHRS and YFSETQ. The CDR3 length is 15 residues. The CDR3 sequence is CASTYSFGSGNTIYF.

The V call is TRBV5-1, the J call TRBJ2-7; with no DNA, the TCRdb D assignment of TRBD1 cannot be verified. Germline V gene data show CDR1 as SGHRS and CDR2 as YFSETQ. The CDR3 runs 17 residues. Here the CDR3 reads CASSSILRQRAPDEQYF. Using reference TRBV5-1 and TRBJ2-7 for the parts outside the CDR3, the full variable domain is KAGVTQTPRYLIKTRGQQVTLSCSPISGHRSVSWYQQTPGQGLQFLFEYFSETQRNKGNFPGRFSGRQFSNSRSEMNVSTLELGDSALYLCASSSILRQRAPDEQYFGPGTRLTVT.

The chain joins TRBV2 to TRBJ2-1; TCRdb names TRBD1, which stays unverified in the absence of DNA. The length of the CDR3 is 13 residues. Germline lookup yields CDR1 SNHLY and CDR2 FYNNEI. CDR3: CASPTGTYNEQFF.

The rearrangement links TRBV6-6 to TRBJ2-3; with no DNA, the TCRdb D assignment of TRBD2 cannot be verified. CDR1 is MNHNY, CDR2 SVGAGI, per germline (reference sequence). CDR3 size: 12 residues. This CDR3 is CASSLSAGTQYF.

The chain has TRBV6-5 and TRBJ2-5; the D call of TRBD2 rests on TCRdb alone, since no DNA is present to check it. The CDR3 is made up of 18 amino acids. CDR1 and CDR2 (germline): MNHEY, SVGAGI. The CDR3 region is CASSFSAGGLLTEETQYF.

The CDR3 loop reads CASSFVLSGANVLTF. The V gene is TRBV7-9, the J gene TRBJ2-6. Germline CDR1 reads SEHNR; CDR2 reads FQNEAQ (reference sequence). The CDR3 is made up of 15 amino acids.

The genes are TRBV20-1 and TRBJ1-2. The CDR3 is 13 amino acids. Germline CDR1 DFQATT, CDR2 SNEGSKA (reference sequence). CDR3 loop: CSAVDTRNYGYTF.

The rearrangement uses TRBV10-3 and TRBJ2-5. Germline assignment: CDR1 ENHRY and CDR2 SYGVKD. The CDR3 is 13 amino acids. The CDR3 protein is CAISESLRGTQYF.

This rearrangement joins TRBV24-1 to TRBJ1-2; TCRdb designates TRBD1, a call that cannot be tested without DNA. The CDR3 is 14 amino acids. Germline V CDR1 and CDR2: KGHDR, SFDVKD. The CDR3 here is CATSNQQTGGGYTF.